This TCR beta chain was captured in a study of beta chain features in type 1 diabetes. Sequenced material consisted of expressed TCRB transcripts (all of the isolated RNA was reverse transcribed). The method was immunoSEQ multiplex PCR; TCRdb's version includes in-frame clones alone and lacks a portion of them. The profile shows almost 350,000 clones, roughly a fifth of them singletons. This clone was picked up one time. This CDR3 contains 14 residues. Losses at the gene ends were 6 bases for V and 1 base for J; bases not matched to a gene: 5. Germline V lookup: CDR1 MNHNY, CDR2 SVGAGI (reference sequence). Researchers reported sorting CD4+ naive, central memory, regulatory and stem cell-like memory cells via CD45RO/CCR7/CD25/CD127/CD95/CD27.

This receptor was obtained from a woman younger than 35 in good health. The sequenced material came from naive CD4+ T cells from blood. The chain recombines TRBV6-6 with TRBJ1-1, with 7 bases matching TRBD1. CDR3 sequence reads: CASRNDRENTEAFF. CDR3 sequence (DNA): TGTGCCAGCAGAAATGACAGGGAGAACACTGAAGCTTTCTTT.